Sequencing of this T cell receptor beta chain was carried out in a study of cytomegalovirus exposure and HLA in healthy donors. Across the whole study: T cells numbering about 179 million yielded some 100 million unique TCR beta sequences in an earlier analysis. General study points: Association with HLA alleles at 0.05 false discovery rate was found for around 17,000 TCR beta sequences in a later analysis. Associated with cytomegalovirus, according to the listing, were 170 or so TCR beta chains.

For this clone: Its antigen is undetermined.

13 Jbeta primers and 60 Vbeta primers were used for the PCR. Profiled with immunoSEQ multiplex PCR; TCRdb holds only in-frame clones, not every one. The table has about 150,000 clones, approximately 84% seen once. The CDR3 consists of 16 residues. Germline CDR1 and CDR2: SGHVS and FQNEAQ. Trimming took 3 bases from V and 6 from J; bases not matched to a gene: 12. The receptor was isolated from a woman under 30 in good health and CMV-seronegative. The sample taken for sequencing was PBMCs. The chain recombines TRBV7-8 with TRBJ2-3, with 7 bases aligning to TRBD2. CDR3 sequence reads: CASSLLAGVSRDTQYF. DNA of the CDR3: TGTGCCAGCAGCTTGTTGGCGGGAGTTAGTAGGGATACGCAGTATTTT.